The 25 T cell receptor beta chains below come from one sample, sequenced in a study of T cell responses to AZD1222 COVID-19 vaccine (dated by TCRdb to 2020 to 2022). To prepare the library, the immunoSEQ multiplex PCR assay was applied. This is the immuneACCESS table as TCRdb keeps it, with only in-frame sequences that have V and J called. A part of the clones is gone; compared with another copy, unresolved V genes explain less than half, and the rest is unexplained. In all, the sample holds about 190,000 clones, and about 87% of those were seen once. The ten largest clones add up to approximately 2.5% of the sample. The sample's time point label, decoded: baseline before first vaccination. In light of the paper, this sample's treatment or condition label describes: meningococcal conjugate vaccine given as trial control. This sample comprised peripheral blood, obtained on day 0 of MenACWY control vaccination. The origin of the receptors is an adult in good health.

The chain has TRBV5-1 and TRBJ1-1; a weak D match, TRBD1 (6 bases). The CDR3 has 14 residues. Germline V gene data show CDR1 as SGHRS and CDR2 as YFSETQ. V dropped 3 bases and J dropped 2 bases, with 11 bases sitting between them. CDR3 residues: CASSSQGYNTEAFF. The DNA of the CDR3 is TGCGCCAGCAGCTCACAGGGATATAACACTGAAGCTTTCTTT. Full variable domain (remainder filled in from reference TRBV5-1 and TRBJ1-1): KAGVTQTPRYLIKTRGQQVTLSCSPISGHRSVSWYQQTPGQGLQFLFEYFSETQRNKGNFPGRFSGRQFSNSRSEMNVSTLELGDSALYLCASSSQGYNTEAFFGQGTRLTVV.

The chain recombines TRBV14 with TRBJ1-2, with 9 bases that match TRBD1. The CDR3 is made up of 14 amino acids. Germline loops: CDR1 SGHDN, CDR2 FVKESK. V lost 3 bases to trimming and J lost 8 bases; unmatched junction nucleotides: 7. The CDR3 region is CASSHSGTGSGYTF. CDR3 DNA sequence: TGTGCCAGCAGCCACTCGGGGACAGGGAGCGGCTACACCTTC.

The gene calls are TRBV14 and TRBJ1-5; D may be TRBD1 (6 bases). CDR3 size: 21 residues. Trimming took off 0 bases at V and 2 bases at J, with 26 bases between the two ends. From germline, CDR1 is SGHDN and CDR2 FVKESK. The CDR3 sequence: CASSQENRAHPRLKGNQPQHF. CDR3 sequence (DNA): TGTGCCAGCAGCCAAGAGAACAGGGCGCACCCGCGACTTAAGGGCAATCAGCCCCAGCATTTT.

V is TRBV5-1 and J is TRBJ2-2; D might be TRBD2 (6 bases). Germline V gene sequence: CDR1 SGHRS, CDR2 YFSETQ. The CDR3 runs 16 residues. The V end was cut by 1 base, the J end by 1 base, with 11 bases between. This CDR3 reads CASSLLGTENTGELFF. The CDR3 DNA reads as TGCGCCAGCAGCTTGCTGGGGACTGAGAACACCGGGGAGCTGTTTTTT.

CDR3 nucleotide sequence: TGTGCCATCAGTGAGTCGATGGGATGGCAGCCCCAGCATTTT. Its protein product is CAISESMGWQPQHF. V and J are TRBV10-3 and TRBJ1-5; D gene unclear. Germline CDR1 ENHRY, CDR2 SYGVKD. V lost 0 bases to trimming and J lost 7 bases, with 10 bases between them. The CDR3 loop spans 14 amino acids.

The rearrangement uses TRBV28 and TRBJ1-6, with D tentatively TRBD1 (6 bases). The germline CDR1 and CDR2 sequences are MDHEN and SYDVKM. Trimming pared 7 bases from V and 6 bases from J, leaving 13 bases between. The length of the CDR3 is 14 residues. The CDR3 protein is CASTEWTVNSPLHF. As DNA, the CDR3 is TGTGCCAGCACCGAGTGGACAGTTAATTCACCCCTCCACTTT.

The V and J genes are TRBV4-1 and TRBJ1-5; 9 bases match TRBD1. V was clipped by 3 bases and J by 3 bases; unmatched bases: 3. This CDR3 has 15 residues. Germline CDR1 reads MGHRA; CDR2 reads YSYEKL. DNA of the CDR3: TGCGCCAGCAGCCAGAGGACAGGGGCCAATCAGCCCCAGCATTTT. The encoded protein is CASSQRTGANQPQHF.

The J gene is TRBJ1-2, the V gene TRBV21-1; the table gives TRBD1 as D, unverified against the DNA. TRBV21-1 is a pseudogene. CDR3 size: 14 residues. CDR3 nucleotides: TGTGCCAGCAGCAAGGGACAAGCTAACTATGGCTACACCTTC. Protein sequence: CASSKGQANYGYTF.

The V and J genes are TRBV2 and TRBJ1-2; D unresolved. Germline-derived CDR1 and CDR2 are SNHLY and FYNNEI. V was clipped by 8 bases and J by 0 bases, with 13 bases between them. The CDR3 contains 14 residues. CDR3: CASHSSATNYGYTF. The CDR3 DNA sequence: TGTGCCAGCCACAGCTCCGCAACTAACTATGGCTACACCTTC.

This chain links TRBV13 with TRBJ2-1; 11 bases agree with TRBD2. Per the germline V gene, CDR1 is PRHDT and CDR2 is FYEKMQ (reference sequence). Germline trimming cut 4 bases from V and 8 bases from J; bases unmatched to any gene: 16. The CDR3 loop spans 18 amino acids. The CDR3 is CASSSSSLTSGIHYEQFF. For the CDR3, the DNA is TGTGCCAGCAGCTCAAGCTCCCTGACTAGCGGGATTCACTATGAGCAGTTCTTC.

This rearrangement joins TRBV30 to TRBJ2-7, with unresolved D. V lost 5 bases and J 0 bases, leaving 5 bases between the germline ends. Germline V gives CDR1 GTSNPN, CDR2 SVGIG (reference sequence). The CDR3 is 11 amino acids. The DNA for the CDR3 is TGTGCCTGGCAGGACTCCTACGAGCAGTACTTC. Translating gives CAWQDSYEQYF.

The chain is built from TRBV5-4 and TRBJ2-7; TRBD1 matches 9 bases. This CDR3 has 12 amino acids. Germline V CDR1 and CDR2: SGHNT, YYREEE (reference sequence). The junction had 1 base not matched to a gene; V was cut back by 7 bases and J by 2 bases. The CDR3 reads CASGDRAYEQYF. CDR3 nucleotides: TGTGCCAGCGGGGACAGGGCCTACGAGCAGTACTTC.

This clone was detected once. The gene calls are TRBV25-1 and TRBJ1-5, with 9 nucleotides matching TRBD1. This CDR3 is 14 amino acids long. Germline assignment: CDR1 MGHDK and CDR2 SYGVNS. Losses at the gene ends were 8 bases for V and 4 bases for J; bases not matched to a gene: 6. CDR3 DNA: TGTGCCAGCCTAGGACAGGGGTTTAATCAGCCCCAGCATTTT. Translating it yields CASLGQGFNQPQHF.

The rearrangement joins TRBV2 to TRBJ1-1; weak D call: TRBD1 (6 bases). The CDR3 has 13 amino acids. The V and J ends lost 4 bases and 4 bases respectively, with 10 bases between them. CDR1 and CDR2 from the germline V gene are SNHLY and FYNNEI. CDR3 sequence: CASSADSTTEAFF. The CDR3 DNA follows: TGTGCCAGCAGTGCGGACAGCACCACTGAAGCTTTCTTT.

The chain joins TRBV7-8 to TRBJ2-7; unclear D gene. CDR3 size: 16 residues. Germline V CDR1 and CDR2: SGHVS, FQNEAQ. Trimming removed 3 bases from V and 0 bases from J, with 15 bases in between. In DNA form, the CDR3 reads TGTGCCAGCAGCTTTCGTCCGGGCCCGAGCTCCTACGAGCAGTACTTC. Encoded protein: CASSFRPGPSSYEQYF.

This clone was counted a single time. The chain links TRBV19 to TRBJ1-1; D is uncertain. This CDR3 is built from 16 residues. CDR1 is LNHDA and CDR2 is SQIVND in the germline V gene (reference sequence). V lost 7 bases, J lost 0 bases, and 18 bases lay in between. As DNA, the CDR3 is TGTGCCAGTACCTCCCGGGAGATATTAATGAACACTGAAGCTTTCTTT. It codes for CASTSREILMNTEAFF.

Here the CDR3 DNA reads TGTGCCACTTCTTCTCCGGGGACTAATGAAAAACTGTTTTTT. Protein product: CATSSPGTNEKLFF. The chain recombines TRBV24-1 with TRBJ1-4; D not resolved. The CDR3 contains 14 residues. Germline CDR1 KGHDR, CDR2 SFDVKD. The ends were cut back, 10 bases at V and 2 bases at J, with 13 bases in the middle.

The V call is TRBV28, the J call TRBJ1-1, with unresolved D. Germline CDR1 is MDHEN and CDR2 is SYDVKM. The CDR3 has 13 residues. Trimming pared 6 bases from V and 10 bases from J, leaving 18 bases between. The CDR3 is CASSPPMSDGAFF. The DNA for the CDR3 is TGTGCCAGCAGCCCCCCGATGAGCGACGGAGCTTTCTTT.

Only one count was recorded for this clone. This chain joins TRBV12-3 or TRBV12-4 and TRBJ1-5; 7 nucleotides align to TRBD1. The J segment lost 5 bases and the V segment lost 7 bases, leaving 5 bases of the junction unmatched. The CDR3 is made up of 13 amino acids. This CDR3 is CASNLDRDQPQHF. The CDR3 DNA reads TGTGCCAGCAACCTTGACAGGGATCAGCCCCAGCATTTT.

The J gene is TRBJ1-5, the V gene TRBV28; TRBD1 might be the D (5 bases). The CDR3 runs to 17 residues. V lost 2 bases, J lost 3 bases, and 17 bases lay in between. Germline CDR1 and CDR2: MDHEN and SYDVKM. The DNA of the CDR3 is TGTGCCAGCAGTTTAGAGAGGGAACGGGGGTTCAATCAGCCCCAGCATTTT. This encodes CASSLERERGFNQPQHF.

This sequence joins TRBV25-1 and TRBJ2-1; TRBD1 agrees at 9 bases. CDR3 size: 14 residues. In germline, CDR1 is MGHDK, CDR2 SYGVNS. The J segment lost 4 bases and the V segment lost 4 bases, leaving 2 bases of the junction unmatched. The CDR3 region has the DNA TGTGCCAGCAGTGCCGGACAGGGGTACAATGAGCAGTTCTTC. Its protein is CASSAGQGYNEQFF.

The rearrangement joins TRBV3-1 (or the pseudogene TRBV3-2) to TRBJ1-6, with 9 bases fitting TRBD1. The CDR3 extends over 16 amino acids. Trimming at V came to 0 bases and at J to 8 bases, leaving 5 bases not matched to a gene. Per germline, CDR1 LGHDT and CDR2 YNNKEL (reference sequence). CDR3: CASSQDSRTGDSPLHF. The DNA for the CDR3 is TGTGCCAGCAGCCAAGATTCGCGGACAGGGGATTCACCCCTCCACTTT.

The J gene is TRBJ1-6, the V gene TRBV7-8; D is perhaps TRBD1 (6 bases). Looked up from germline, CDR1 is SGHVS and CDR2 is FQNEAQ. CDR3 length: 14 residues. V lost 8 bases, J lost 4 bases, and 12 bases lay in between. This chain's CDR3 is CASAQGTYNSPLHF. CDR3 DNA: TGTGCCAGCGCCCAGGGGACTTATAATTCACCCCTCCACTTT.

The V gene is TRBV7-9, the J gene TRBJ2-3; 9 bases match TRBD2. V lost 5 bases to trimming and J lost 3 bases; unmatched junction nucleotides: 12. Per germline, CDR1 SEHNR and CDR2 FQNEAQ (reference sequence). This CDR3 contains 17 residues. CDR3 in DNA: TGTGCCAGCAGCCCACCCCCGGGCGGGGGGGAAACAGATACGCAGTATTTT. This translates into CASSPPPGGGETDTQYF.

The rearrangement joins TRBV9 to TRBJ1-2, with 11 bases aligning to TRBD1. The CDR3 totals 14 residues. Trimming at V came to 0 bases and at J to 7 bases, leaving 2 bases not matched to a gene. Germline V gene lookup returns CDR1 SGDLS and CDR2 YYNGEE. The CDR3 sequence is CASSVAGTGGGYTF. DNA for the CDR3: TGTGCCAGCAGCGTAGCCGGGACAGGGGGTGGCTACACCTTC.